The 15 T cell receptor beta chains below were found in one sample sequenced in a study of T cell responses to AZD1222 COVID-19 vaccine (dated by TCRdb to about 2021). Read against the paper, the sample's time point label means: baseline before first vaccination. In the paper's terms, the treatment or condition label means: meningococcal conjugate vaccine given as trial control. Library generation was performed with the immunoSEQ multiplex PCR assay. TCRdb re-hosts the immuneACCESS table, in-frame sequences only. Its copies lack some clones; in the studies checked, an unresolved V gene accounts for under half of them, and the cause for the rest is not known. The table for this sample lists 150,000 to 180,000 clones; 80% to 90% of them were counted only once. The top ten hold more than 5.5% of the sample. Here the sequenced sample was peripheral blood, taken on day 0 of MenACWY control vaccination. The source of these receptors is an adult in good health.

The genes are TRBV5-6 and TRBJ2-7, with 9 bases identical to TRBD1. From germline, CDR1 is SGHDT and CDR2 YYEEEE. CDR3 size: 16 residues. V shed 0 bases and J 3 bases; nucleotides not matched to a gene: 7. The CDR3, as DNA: TGTGCCAGCAGCTTGGGGGGACAGGGCCTTTACTACGAGCAGTACGTC. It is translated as CASSLGGQGLYYEQYV.

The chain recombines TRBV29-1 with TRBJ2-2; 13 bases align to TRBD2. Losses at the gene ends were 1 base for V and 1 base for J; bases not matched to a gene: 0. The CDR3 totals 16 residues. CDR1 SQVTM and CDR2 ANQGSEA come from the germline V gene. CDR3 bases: TGCAGCGTTGAAGGGACTAGCGGGGGGAACACCGGGGAGCTGTTTTTT. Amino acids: CSVEGTSGGNTGELFF.

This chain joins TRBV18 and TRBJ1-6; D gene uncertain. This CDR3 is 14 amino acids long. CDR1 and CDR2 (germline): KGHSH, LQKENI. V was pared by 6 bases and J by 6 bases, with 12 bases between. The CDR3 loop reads CASSASGSNSPLHF. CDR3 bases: TGTGCCAGCTCGGCGAGCGGGAGTAATTCACCCCTCCACTTT.

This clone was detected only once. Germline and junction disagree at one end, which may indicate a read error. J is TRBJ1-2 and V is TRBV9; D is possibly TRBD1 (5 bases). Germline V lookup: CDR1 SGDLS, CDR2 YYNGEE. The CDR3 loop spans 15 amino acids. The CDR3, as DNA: TGTGCCAACAGCGTAGGGGACCCCTATTCCTATGGCTACACCTTC. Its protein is CANSVGDPYSYGYTF.

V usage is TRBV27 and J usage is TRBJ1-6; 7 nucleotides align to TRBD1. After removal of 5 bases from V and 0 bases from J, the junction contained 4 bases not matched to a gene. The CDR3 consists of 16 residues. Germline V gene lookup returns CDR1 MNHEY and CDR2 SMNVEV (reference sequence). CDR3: CASSPRDSSYNSPLHF. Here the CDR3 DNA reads TGTGCCAGCAGTCCCCGGGACAGCTCCTATAATTCACCCCTCCACTTT.

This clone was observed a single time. Here the CDR3 DNA reads TGTGCCAGCAGCTTGTTTGTCAGGGAGAACACTGAAGCTTTCTTT. Protein sequence: CASSLFVRENTEAFF. The V gene is TRBV5-4, the J gene TRBJ1-1; D might be TRBD1 (5 bases). Deletions cut 1 base from V and 1 base from J, with 11 bases between. The CDR3 spans 15 residues. Germline lookup yields CDR1 SGHNT and CDR2 YYREEE (reference sequence).

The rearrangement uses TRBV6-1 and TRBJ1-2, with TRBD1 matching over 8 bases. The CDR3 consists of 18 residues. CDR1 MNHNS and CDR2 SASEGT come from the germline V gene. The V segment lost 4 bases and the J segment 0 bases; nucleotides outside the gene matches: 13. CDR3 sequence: CASSARSDRGGSNYGYTF. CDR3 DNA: TGTGCCAGCAGTGCGAGGTCTGACAGGGGAGGGTCTAACTATGGCTACACCTTC.

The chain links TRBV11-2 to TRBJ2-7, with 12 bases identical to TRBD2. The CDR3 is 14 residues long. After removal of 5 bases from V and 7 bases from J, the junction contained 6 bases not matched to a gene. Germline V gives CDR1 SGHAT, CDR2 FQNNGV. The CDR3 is CASSRRLAGDEQYF. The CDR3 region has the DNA TGTGCCAGCAGCAGAAGACTAGCGGGAGATGAGCAGTACTTC.

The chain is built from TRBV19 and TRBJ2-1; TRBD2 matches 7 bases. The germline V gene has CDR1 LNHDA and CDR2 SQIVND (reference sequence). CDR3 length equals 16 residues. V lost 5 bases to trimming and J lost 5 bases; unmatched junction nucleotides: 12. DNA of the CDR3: TGTGCCAGTAGTGCCCCCTGGCGGGAGATCAACAATGAGCAGTTCTTC. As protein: CASSAPWREINNEQFF.

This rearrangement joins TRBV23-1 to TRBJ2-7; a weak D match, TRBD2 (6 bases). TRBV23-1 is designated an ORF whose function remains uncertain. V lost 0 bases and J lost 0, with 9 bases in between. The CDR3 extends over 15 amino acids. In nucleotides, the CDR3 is TGCGCCAGCAGTCAATCTGGAGGGAGCTCCTACGAGCAGTACTTC. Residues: CASSQSGGSSYEQYF.

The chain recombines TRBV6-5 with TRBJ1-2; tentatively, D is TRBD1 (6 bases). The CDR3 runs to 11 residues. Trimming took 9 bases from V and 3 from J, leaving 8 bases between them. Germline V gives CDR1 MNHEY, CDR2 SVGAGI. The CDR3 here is CASRQDYGYTF. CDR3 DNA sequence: TGTGCCAGTCGACAGGACTATGGCTACACCTTC.

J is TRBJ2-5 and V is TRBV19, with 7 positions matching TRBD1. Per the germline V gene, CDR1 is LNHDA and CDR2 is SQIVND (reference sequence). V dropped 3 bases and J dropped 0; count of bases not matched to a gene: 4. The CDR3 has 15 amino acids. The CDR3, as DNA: TGTGCCAGTAGTATCACCGGGACAGACCAAGAGACCCAGTACTTC. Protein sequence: CASSITGTDQETQYF.

The CDR3 DNA sequence: TGTGCCAGCAGCCCCAAAGGGCGACCCTACGAGCAGTACGTC. This codes for CASSPKGRPYEQYV. The rearrangement links TRBV3-1 (or the pseudogene TRBV3-2) to TRBJ2-7; D uncertain. This CDR3 comprises 14 residues. Germline values: CDR1 LGHDT, CDR2 YNNKEL (reference sequence). Trimming pared 4 bases from V and 2 bases from J, leaving 12 bases between.

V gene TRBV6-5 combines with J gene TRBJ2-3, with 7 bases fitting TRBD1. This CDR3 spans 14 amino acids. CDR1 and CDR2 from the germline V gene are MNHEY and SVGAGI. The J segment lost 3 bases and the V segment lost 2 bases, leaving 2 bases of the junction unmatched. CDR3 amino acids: CASSYGQETDTQYF. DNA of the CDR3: TGTGCCAGCAGTTACGGACAGGAGACAGATACGCAGTATTTT.

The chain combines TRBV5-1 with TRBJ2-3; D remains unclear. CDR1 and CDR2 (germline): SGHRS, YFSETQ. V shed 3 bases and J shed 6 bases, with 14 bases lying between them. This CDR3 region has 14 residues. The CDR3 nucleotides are TGCGCCAGCAGCTCCTCGGGCGTTAGGGATACGCAGTATTTT. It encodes CASSSSGVRDTQYF.